One sample yielded the 14 T cell receptor beta chains listed below, sequenced in a study of blood T cell repertoires in COVID-19 (TCRdb year 2020). The library was built by means of the immunoSEQ multiplex PCR assay. TCRdb obtained this table from immuneACCESS and retained in-frame rearrangements with V and J assigned. These tables miss some clones; where compared with another copy, unresolved V genes account for less than half of the shortfall, and the remainder is unexplained. This sample is represented by under 250,000 clones; roughly four fifths of them were singletons. About 2% of the sample is held by the ten biggest clonotypes. The sample consisted of peripheral blood. These receptors came from a man aged 30 to 45 who had recovered from COVID-19.

This sequence joins TRBV5-8 and TRBJ2-7, with 7 positions matching TRBD1. CDR1 and CDR2 (germline): SGHTS, YDEGEE. The V segment lost 7 bases and the J segment 3 bases; nucleotides outside the gene matches: 13. This CDR3 comprises 15 residues. Here the CDR3 reads CASASSIGGFYEQYF. The CDR3 DNA follows: TGTGCCAGCGCTAGCTCTATAGGGGGCTTCTACGAGCAGTACTTC.

The rearrangement joins TRBV2 to TRBJ2-7; D gene unclear. Trimming removed 3 bases at V and 3 bases at J, with 9 bases between. CDR1 and CDR2 from the germline V gene are SNHLY and FYNNEI. This CDR3 comprises 13 residues. The CDR3 reads CASSDAPVYEQYF. DNA of the CDR3: TGTGCCAGCAGTGATGCACCAGTCTACGAGCAGTACTTC.

The V and J genes are TRBV19 and TRBJ1-6; no clear D gene. Germline lookup yields CDR1 LNHDA and CDR2 SQIVND (reference sequence). The CDR3 is 14 amino acids. Deletions cut 9 bases from V and 8 bases from J, with 17 bases between. For the CDR3, the DNA is TGTGCCAGCCGTAAAGGAGGGTACGATTCACCCCTCCACTTT. Translating gives CASRKGGYDSPLHF.

The chain combines TRBV18 with TRBJ1-5, with D tentatively TRBD1 (5 bases). Trimming pared 6 bases from V and 3 bases from J, leaving 27 bases between. The V gene's germline CDR1 is KGHSH and CDR2 LQKENI. The CDR3 length is 19 residues. CDR3 amino acids: CASSANTLDNYGNNQPQHF. CDR3 DNA: TGTGCCAGCTCTGCAAATACGTTGGACAACTACGGTAACAATCAGCCCCAGCATTTT.

This chain links TRBV5-1 with TRBJ2-5; 7 bases agree with TRBD1. The CDR3 has 17 amino acids. Looked up from germline, CDR1 is SGHRS and CDR2 is YFSETQ. The trim removed 0 bases at V and 5 bases at J, leaving 13 bases unmatched. The CDR3 nucleotides read TGCGCCAGCAGCTTGGGACAGGGTGCTAGCTTGATGGAGACCCAGTACTTC. Amino acid sequence: CASSLGQGASLMETQYF.

The V gene is TRBV19, the J gene TRBJ2-1; 9 nucleotides align to TRBD1. CDR3 length: 15 residues. J gave up 10 bases and V 3 bases, and 10 bases lay outside the gene matches. Germline V gene data show CDR1 as LNHDA and CDR2 as SQIVND (reference sequence). The chain's CDR3 is CASSIGTGGYSEQFF. In DNA form, the CDR3 reads TGTGCCAGTAGTATCGGAACAGGGGGCTACTCCGAGCAGTTCTTC.

This rearrangement joins TRBV5-4 to TRBJ2-2; TRBD2 agrees at 7 bases. Per the germline V gene, CDR1 is SGHNT and CDR2 is YYREEE (reference sequence). The CDR3 is made up of 15 amino acids. Germline trimming cut 4 bases from V and 6 bases from J; bases unmatched to any gene: 9. The CDR3 DNA sequence: TGTGCCAGCAGCCCCATGGATGGGGGGGCCGGGGAGCTGTTTTTT. Its protein product is CASSPMDGGAGELFF.

V is TRBV5-1 and J is TRBJ2-5, with D possibly matching TRBD2 (5 bases). The CDR3 is made up of 13 amino acids. Trimming removed 4 bases at V and 2 bases at J, with 9 bases between. Germline V lookup: CDR1 SGHRS, CDR2 YFSETQ. The CDR3 sequence: CASSGTGQETQYF. In DNA, the CDR3 is TGCGCCAGCAGCGGAACGGGGCAAGAGACCCAGTACTTC.

This chain links TRBV7-2 with TRBJ2-7; 9 bases fit TRBD1. The CDR3 runs to 14 residues. CDR1 is SGHTA and CDR2 is FQGNSA in the germline V gene. V was pared by 1 base and J by 4 bases, with 2 bases of the junction left unmatched. The CDR3 bases are TGTGCCAGCAGCTTAGGGACAGGGGTTTACGAGCAGTACTTC. It codes for CASSLGTGVYEQYF.

The gene calls are TRBV18 and TRBJ2-3; 7 nucleotides agree with TRBD2. The CDR3 has 16 amino acids. Germline V lookup: CDR1 KGHSH, CDR2 LQKENI. Trimming took 6 bases from V and 4 from J; bases not matched to a gene: 13. Here the CDR3 DNA reads TGTGCCAGCTCTCCAACCAGCGGGGATGGCCCAGATACGCAGTATTTT. It specifies CASSPTSGDGPDTQYF. The complete variable domain, with remaining parts taken from reference TRBV18 and TRBJ2-3, reads NAGVMQNPRHLVRRRGQEARLRCSPMKGHSHVYWYRQLPEEGLKFMVYLQKENIIDESGMPKERFSAEFPKEGPSILRIQQVVRGDSAAYFCASSPTSGDGPDTQYFGPGTRLTVL.

The V gene is TRBV27, the J gene TRBJ2-3, with D perhaps TRBD1 (6 bases). The V end lost 6 bases, the J end lost 3 bases, and 16 bases lay between the germline ends. CDR3 length equals 15 residues. The germline gives CDR1 MNHEY, CDR2 SMNVEV (reference sequence). The CDR3 DNA reads as TGTGCCAGCAGCCCTCCGGGACATGCTACAGATACGCAGTATTTT. The encoded protein is CASSPPGHATDTQYF.

V gene TRBV27 combines with J gene TRBJ2-7; 8 bases are a match to TRBD1. This CDR3 is built from 14 residues. The germline gives CDR1 MNHEY, CDR2 SMNVEV (reference sequence). V lost 2 bases to trimming and J lost 5 bases; unmatched junction nucleotides: 5. Written as DNA, the CDR3 is TGTGCCAGCAGTTTACCAGGACAGGGCCACGAGCAGTACTTC. This sequence encodes CASSLPGQGHEQYF.

This rearrangement joins TRBV28 to TRBJ2-3, with 7 bases lining up with TRBD1. The V gene end was trimmed by 6 bases and the J gene end by 1 base; junction bases not matched to a gene: 7. Germline lookup yields CDR1 MDHEN and CDR2 SYDVKM. The CDR3 consists of 15 residues. The CDR3 protein is CASRGGGSGTDTQYF. CDR3 DNA: TGTGCCAGCAGAGGGGGCGGCAGCGGCACAGATACGCAGTATTTT.

This clone came up a few times. The rearrangement links TRBV13 to TRBJ1-2; 8 nucleotides agree with TRBD1. V trimming: 5 bases; J trimming: 7 bases; junction bases outside the gene matches: 12. This CDR3 spans 15 amino acids. Germline assignment: CDR1 PRHDT and CDR2 FYEKMQ (reference sequence). The DNA of the CDR3 is TGTGCCAGCAGCGCCCGGACAGGGCAAAGAGGTGGCTACACCTTC. This encodes CASSARTGQRGGYTF.